Listed below are T cell receptor beta chains from one sample, sequenced in a study of T cells in Graves' hyperthyroidism and ophthalmopathy. From the multiplex PCR reads, TCRdb called clonotypes with MiXCR, one entry per CDR3 protein. The sample lists roughly 380,000 distinct CDR3 sequences, approximately 13% occurring once. The specimen sequenced was blood. The origin of the receptors is a woman in her late teens or twenties with Graves' hyperthyroidism. Both conserved end residues are part of each CDR3. The D gene is left open where the match is weak. Only part of the rows carry a size: once, few, many, or a class if the clone is expanded.

j_call d_call clone_size v_call cdr3_aa cdr3_nt
TRBJ2-1 . many TRBV7-7 CASSSRPQGSYNEQFF TGTGCTAGCAGCTCCCGACCCCAGGGTTCCTACAATGAGCAGTTCTTC
TRBJ1-5 . few TRBV7-9 CASSVTGVNQPQHF TGTGCCAGCAGCGTAACCGGGGTTAATCAGCCCCAGCATTTT
TRBJ2-5 TRBD2 many TRBV12-3/TRBV12-4 CASSSRLAGGLGETQYF TGTGCCAGCAGTTCCCGACTAGCGGGGGGTCTGGGAGAGACCCAGTACTTC
TRBJ1-1 TRBD1 many TRBV2 CASSDLATGGSTEAFF TGTGCCAGCAGCGACCTGGCAACAGGGGGTAGTACTGAAGCTTTCTTT
TRBJ2-7 TRBD2 many TRBV5-8 CASSSRLAGEAYEQYF TGTGCCAGCAGCTCGAGACTAGCGGGAGAGGCCTACGAGCAGTACTTC
TRBJ2-1 . few TRBV20-1 CSARVIRNEQFF TGCAGTGCTAGAGTAATAAGGAATGAGCAGTTCTTC
TRBJ2-7 . many TRBV20-1 CSARELTGHYEQYF TGCAGTGCTAGAGAGTTAACGGGCCACTACGAGCAGTACTTC
TRBJ2-5 TRBD2 many TRBV28 CASSLYGSGTEETQYF TGTGCCAGCAGTTTATACGGTAGCGGGACGGAAGAGACCCAGTACTTC
TRBJ2-7 . few TRBV27 CASRGEPKEREQYF TGTGCCAGCCGAGGGGAACCCAAAGAAAGGGAGCAGTACTTC
TRBJ2-4 . few TRBV20-1 CSARDPQGFKNIQYF TGCAGTGCTAGGGACCCGCAGGGGTTCAAAAACATTCAGTACTTC
TRBJ2-1 TRBD2 . TRBV6-1 CASSHSGRPLLEQFF TGTGCCAGCAGTCATAGCGGGAGGCCCCTTTTAGAGCAGTTCTTC
TRBJ1-2 . few TRBV10-2 CASSWDKENYGYTF TGCGCCAGCAGCTGGGACAAAGAAAACTATGGCTACACCTTC
TRBJ2-7 TRBD1 many TRBV5-8 CASSPGTDTYEQYF TGTGCCAGCAGCCCCGGGACAGATACCTACGAGCAGTACTTC
TRBJ2-3 . many TRBV20-1 CSATSSDTQYF TGCAGTGCCACCTCTTCAGATACGCAGTATTTT
TRBJ2-1 . many TRBV6-1 CASRPTKSSYNEQFF TGTGCCAGCAGACCGACTAAGAGCTCCTACAATGAGCAGTTCTTC
TRBJ1-3 . . TRBV5-5 CASSLQQEPGNTIYF TGTGCCAGCAGCTTACAACAGGAGCCTGGAAACACCATATATTTT
TRBJ1-1 TRBD1 many TRBV5-6 CASSLTGVNTEAFF TGTGCCAGCAGTCTGACAGGGGTGAACACTGAAGCTTTCTTT
TRBJ1-1 . many TRBV28 CASTVSPGVNEAFF TGTGCCAGCACTGTCTCTCCGGGGGTGAATGAAGCTTTCTTT
TRBJ2-1 TRBD2 many TRBV7-2 CASSLMSGSYNEQFF TGTGCCAGCAGCTTAATGAGCGGGAGCTACAATGAGCAGTTCTTC
TRBJ2-2 . . TRBV10-1 CASSAAGALSGELFF TGCGCCAGCAGTGCGGCAGGGGCACTCTCCGGGGAGCTGTTTTTT
TRBJ1-5 TRBD1 many TRBV27 CASRPDRDRNQPQHF TGTGCCAGCAGACCTGACAGGGATCGCAATCAGCCCCAGCATTTT
TRBJ2-1 TRBD2 many TRBV18 CASYRLREVNEQFF TGTGCCAGCTACCGACTTCGGGAGGTTAATGAGCAGTTCTTC
TRBJ2-5 TRBD2 few TRBV4-1 CASSQVKLAGGLQYF TGCGCCAGCAGCCAAGTGAAACTAGCGGGAGGCCTACAGTACTTC
TRBJ2-3 TRBD1 many TRBV4-3 CASSYGTGSVDTQYF TGCGCCAGCAGCTACGGGACAGGGTCGGTTGATACGCAGTATTTT
TRBJ2-7 . . TRBV11-2 CASSLRWETYEQYF TGTGCCAGCAGCTTACGTTGGGAAACCTACGAGCAGTACTTC
TRBJ1-3 . . TRBV30 CARGTPSGNTMYF TGTGCCCGGGGGACTCCTTCTGGAAACACCATGTACTTT
TRBJ1-2 . few TRBV2 CASNALPGTSGGYTF TGTGCCAGCAACGCGCTCCCGGGGACATCGGGTGGCTACACCTTC
TRBJ2-1 TRBD1 many TRBV29-1 CSVLGQAPQGEQFF TGCAGCGTCCTCGGACAGGCCCCGCAGGGTGAGCAGTTCTTC
TRBJ1-6 TRBD1 . TRBV27 CASSARTGSNSPLHF TGTGCCAGCAGTGCGCGGACAGGGAGTAATTCACCCCTCCACTTT
TRBJ2-3 TRBD2 many TRBV20-1 CSARELAGVDTQYF TGCAGTGCTAGAGAACTAGCGGGAGTGGATACGCAGTATTTT
TRBJ2-7 TRBD1 . TRBV18 CASSQGTGETYEQYF TGTGCCAGCTCACAGGGGACAGGGGAGACCTACGAGCAGTACTTC
TRBJ2-7 TRBD2 . TRBV5-1 CASSLGGLVSLYEQYF TGCGCCAGCAGCTTGGGGGGACTAGTTAGTCTCTACGAGCAGTACTTC
TRBJ2-1 TRBD2 . TRBV4-1 CASSQRDYLDSYNEQFF TGCGCCAGCAGCCAGAGGGACTACCTCGACTCCTACAATGAGCAGTTCTTC
TRBJ2-2 . many TRBV6-2/TRBV6-3 CASSYSGQPYTGELFF TGTGCCAGCAGTTACTCGGGGCAGCCCTACACCGGGGAGCTGTTTTTT
TRBJ2-7 TRBD2 . TRBV5-5 CASSTAGEGDEQYF TGTGCCAGCAGCACCGCGGGAGAAGGCGACGAGCAGTACTTC
TRBJ2-3 TRBD2 . TRBV19 CASSLLTSGSTHTQYF TGTGCCAGTAGTCTCTTGACTAGCGGGAGTACTCATACGCAGTATTTT
TRBJ2-1 . many TRBV12-3/TRBV12-4 CASALGGANNEQFF TGTGCCAGCGCCTTGGGGGGAGCTAACAATGAGCAGTTCTTC
TRBJ2-3 . many TRBV27 CASKQRDGYADTQYF TGTGCCAGCAAGCAAAGGGATGGATACGCAGATACGCAGTATTTT
TRBJ2-2 . many TRBV7-9 CASSDESNTGELFF TGTGCCAGCAGCGACGAATCGAACACCGGGGAGCTGTTTTTT
TRBJ2-2 . . TRBV30 CAWTIGRPGELFF TGTGCCTGGACAATCGGGCGACCCGGGGAGCTGTTTTTT
TRBJ1-1 TRBD1 . TRBV28 CASSASDRGFVYAFF TGTGCCAGCAGTGCGTCGGACAGGGGATTTGTGTACGCTTTCTTT
TRBJ2-1 TRBD2 few TRBV28 CASSFPTSGSSYNEQFF TGTGCCAGCAGTTTTCCCACAAGCGGGAGCTCCTACAATGAGCAGTTCTTC
TRBJ2-7 TRBD2 many TRBV7-3 CASSPGTSGKNEQYF TGTGCCAGCAGCCCGGGGACTAGCGGTAAAAACGAGCAGTACTTC
TRBJ2-3 . many TRBV29-1 CSVDRTSTDTQYF TGCAGCGTAGACAGGACAAGCACAGATACGCAGTATTTT